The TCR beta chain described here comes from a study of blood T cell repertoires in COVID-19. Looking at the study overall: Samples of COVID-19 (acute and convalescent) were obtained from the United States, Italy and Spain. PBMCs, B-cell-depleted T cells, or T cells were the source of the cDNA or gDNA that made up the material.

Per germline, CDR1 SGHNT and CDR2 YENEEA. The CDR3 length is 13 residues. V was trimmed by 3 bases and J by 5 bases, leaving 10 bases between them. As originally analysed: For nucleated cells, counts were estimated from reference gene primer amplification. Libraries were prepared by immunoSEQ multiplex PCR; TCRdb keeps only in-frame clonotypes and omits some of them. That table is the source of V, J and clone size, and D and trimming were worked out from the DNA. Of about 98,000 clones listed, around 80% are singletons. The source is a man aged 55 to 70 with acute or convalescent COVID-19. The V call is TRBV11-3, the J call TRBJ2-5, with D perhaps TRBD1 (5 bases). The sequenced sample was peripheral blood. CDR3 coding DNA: TGTGCCAGCAGCTTGGGGCCCTTCGAGACCCAGTACTTC. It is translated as CASSLGPFETQYF.